The 3 T cell receptor beta chains listed next were all sequenced from one sample in a study of T cell repertoires in cytomegalovirus infection. TCRdb re-analysed the reads in MiXCR, keeping a single row per CDR3 protein. The table shows 150,000 or so distinct CDR3 sequences, with about 6% occurring only once. Sequences were obtained from PBMCs. The receptor source for this set is a human donor in good health (CMV status not recorded). Some clones in this sample may be carry-over from other donors' samples.

In its sample, this clonotype was seen many times. The rearrangement uses TRBV7-2 and TRBJ1-1; 8 bases map to TRBD1. The CDR3 has 13 residues. Per germline, CDR1 SGHTA and CDR2 FQGNSA. V lost 5 bases to trimming and J lost 3 bases; unmatched junction nucleotides: 2. In nucleotides, the CDR3 is TGTGCCAGCAGCAACAGGGGGTACACTGAAGCTTTCTTT. Its protein product is CASSNRGYTEAFF.

This clonotype was observed a handful of times. The rearrangement links TRBV11-2 to TRBJ2-5; 16 positions match TRBD2. Germline CDR1 reads SGHAT; CDR2 reads FQNNGV. The length of the CDR3 is 16 residues. The J segment lost 4 bases and the V segment lost 5 bases, leaving 4 bases of the junction unmatched. The CDR3 sequence: CASSPGTSGGGETQYF. CDR3 sequence (DNA): TGTGCCAGCAGCCCCGGGACTAGCGGGGGGGGAGAGACCCAGTACTTC.

This clonotype appeared many times. V and J are TRBV7-2 and TRBJ1-5; 9 positions agree with TRBD1. Trimming at V came to 5 bases and at J to 5 bases, leaving 10 bases not matched to a gene. Germline V gene data show CDR1 as SGHTA and CDR2 as FQGNSA. The CDR3 sequence is 16 residues long. The CDR3 spells CASSPPGQGLHQPQHF. The CDR3 coding sequence is TGTGCCAGCAGCCCTCCGGGACAGGGTCTGCATCAGCCCCAGCATTTT. Combining the CDR3 with reference TRBV7-2 and TRBJ1-5 gives the whole variable domain GAGVSQSPSNKVTEKGKDVELRCDPISGHTALYWYRQSLGQGLEFLIYFQGNSAPDKSGLPSDRFSAERTGGSVSTLTIQRTQQEDSAVYLCASSPPGQGLHQPQHFGDGTRLSIL.